This T cell receptor beta chain was sequenced for a study of cytomegalovirus exposure and HLA in healthy donors. Study at large: Researchers previously reported finding fewer than 140 million unique TCR beta sequences from 150 million to 200 million T cells. Drawn from HLA-typed donors, tens of millions of unique TCRs were held in an early data release.

This clone was recorded once. Antigen specificity is unknown. The PCR contained 60 Vbeta and 13 Jbeta primers. Original processing notes: Later analysis identified roughly 84 million unique TCR beta chains, roughly 11 million shared. Measured with immunoSEQ multiplex PCR; TCRdb has only the in-frame clones, and not every one. D and trimming come from the DNA, and the V and J calls and clone size come from that table. Among roughly 100,000 clones listed, around 60% were seen once. The CDR3 is 16 residues long. Trimming took 2 bases from V and 0 from J, leaving 13 bases between them. Germline-derived CDR1 and CDR2 are MNHEY and SVGAGI. Study-level points and caveats: Apart from CMV serostatus, no immune exposure information was available.

The chain couples TRBV6-5 to TRBJ2-5; perhaps TRBD1 as D (7 bases). The sequenced material came from PBMCs. This TCR was sampled from a young man in good health and CMV-seropositive. CDR3 DNA: TGTGCCAGCAGTTACACCAGGGGGGCACACCAAGAGACCCAGTACTTC. It codes for CASSYTRGAHQETQYF.